The entry that follows covers one T cell receptor (beta chain) sequence. The data belong to a study of blood T cell repertoires in COVID-19. The CDR3 totals 16 residues. Clones were read by immunoSEQ multiplex PCR, and TCRdb kept only the in-frame ones, dropping some. This sample carries 250,000 to 350,000 clones, 80% to 95% of them seen once, and the ten largest clones take roughly 6.8%. This receptor was identified in a woman in her twenties or thirties with COVID-19, enrolled during active disease. The rearrangement links TRBV21-1 to TRBJ2-1; the DNA was not used to check the table's D call, TRBD2. TRBV21-1 is described as a pseudogene. Source material: peripheral blood. As DNA, the CDR3 is TGTGCCAGCAGGAAAGAGGGACTAGCGGCCTACAATGAGCAGTTCTTC. It is translated as CASRKEGLAAYNEQFF.